The entry below describes one T cell receptor beta chain. The data were obtained in a study of T cells in Graves' hyperthyroidism and ophthalmopathy. Researchers took RNA transcripts and amplified the TCR beta CDR3 regions from them. First-round RT-PCR targeting the TCR CDR3 was performed with the HTBI primer set. TCRdb reprocessed the multiplex PCR reads with MiXCR, giving one entry per CDR3 protein. The sample yields about 840,000 distinct CDR3 sequences, 38% seen once. The sample was blood. The sequence derives from a man aged 18 to 30 with Graves' hyperthyroidism.

The DNA for the CDR3 is TGTGCCAGCAGCGGGAGAGGCGTCGGGGAGACCCAGTACTTC. It encodes CASSGRGVGETQYF. The V and J genes are TRBV25-1 and TRBJ2-5; tentative D call: TRBD2 (6 bases). CDR1 is MGHDK and CDR2 is SYGVNS in the germline V gene. This CDR3 contains 14 residues. The ends were cut back, 6 bases at V and 5 bases at J, with 16 bases in the middle.